This T cell receptor (beta chain) came from a study of shared clonotypes between healthy human individuals. Data came from immunoSEQ multiplex PCR; TCRdb stores just in-frame clones and leaves some out. Of around 700,000 clones in the sample, about three quarters are singletons; the top ten hold roughly 1.8%. This TCR was sampled from a woman in her twenties or thirties in good health. Sequences were obtained from memory CD4+ T cells sorted from blood. Specified subset: CD45RA-negative fraction.

The CDR3 sequence: CASSQQPRDKNTAYGYTF. CDR3 nucleotide sequence: TGCGCCAGCAGCCAACAGCCCCGGGACAAAAATACGGCCTATGGCTACACCTTC. The chain is built from TRBV4-1 and TRBJ1-2; possibly TRBD1 for D (6 bases). Trimming left V 2 bases short and J 4 bases short, with 23 bases between. In germline, CDR1 is MGHRA, CDR2 YSYEKL. The CDR3 sequence is 18 residues long.